This T cell receptor beta chain was captured in a study of T cells in Graves' hyperthyroidism and ophthalmopathy (dated by TCRdb to 2018 to 2020). Study-wide context: Peripheral blood samples were taken at initial diagnosis, before any treatment was given. To identify distinguishing TCR V-J signatures, a discovery cohort of about 100 patients was used, comprising approximately 40 with Graves' ophthalmopathy and about 59 with stable Graves' hyperthyroidism. Whether ophthalmopathy could be predicted prospectively was tested in an independent validation cohort made up of 18 hyperthyroidism patients plus 17 patients who later progressed to ophthalmopathy. The 100 discovery patients were randomly split 7:3 into training and test sets. In addition, the study compared T-cell repertoires in thyroid tissue and in blood from about six Graves' hyperthyroidism patients. Once sampling was done, hyperthyroidism patients were given methimazole at a starting dose of 30 mg daily, whereas ophthalmopathy patients were given high-dose intravenous methylprednisolone. According to the paper, TCR Vbeta CDR3 sequencing was carried out on more than 120 peripheral blood samples, which came from under 50 ophthalmopathy, roughly 75 hyperthyroidism and roughly 17 progressor patients.

This clonotype showed up just once. No antigen is known for it. No quality values exist for individual bases; no much larger clone is one base distant. A lone read offers only weak evidence. The germline V gene provides CDR1 SGHAT and CDR2 FQNNGV. The CDR3 measures 17 amino acids from cysteine to phenylalanine. Of the read, only the CDR3 DNA is kept; its 51 bases are in frame from base 1. Ends trimmed: V by 3 bases, J by 1 base; bases unmatched to a gene: 9. What the authors observed across the whole study: In validation, the model predicted progression to ophthalmopathy with around 71% sensitivity and over 72% specificity, a median of 6.5 months before onset. No statistical method was used to fix the sample size in advance, and group allocation was not hidden from the investigators. Most expanded thyroid clonotypes (frequency above 0.001) were also detected in blood, suggesting blood repertoires may reflect thyroid immune responses. In cross-validation, a model built on a 13 V-J signature told ophthalmopathy apart from stable hyperthyroidism with 85% to 90% sensitivity and about 81% specificity, and in testing the same model reached 80%/75%.

TCR beta CDR3 regions were amplified from RNA transcripts. A first-round RT-PCR of the TCR CDR3 used the HTBI primer set with the Qiagen OneStep RT-PCR kit. A second multiplex PCR round built the libraries, followed by size selection and purification. Libraries were sequenced paired-end with 100 bp reads on an Illumina HiSeq2000. As for the original processing: SOAPnuke was used to process the raw data, removing reads that contained adapters or uncalled bases, had a mean Phred below 15, or lacked an exact match to the constant primer or identifier. COPE v1.2.5 was used to merge the high-quality paired reads, and each unique nucleotide sequence was defined as a clonotype. MiTCR v1.1 was used to align the clonotypes against IMGT TRBV, TRBD and TRBJ reference segments. The analysis included only V-J combinations with a frequency above 0.0001, which together covered roughly 99% of the repertoires. The TCS score was defined as F50 (clonal expansion) divided by E x V (chaos), with BLOSUM62-based TCRdist calculated between CDR3 peptides within each V-J. Welch's t-statistics and random forest reduced around 520 V-J features to 10 to 15, which were used in a naive Bayes classifier (R e1071). The similarity between thyroid and blood repertoires was quantified using the Morisita-Horn index. The public reads were reanalyzed by TCRdb: fastp trimming at Q25, MiXCR alignment, in-frame beta chains only. Every distinct CDR3 protein forms one entry, paired with its most common genes and DNA. The V and J calls and clone size come from TCRdb's table, not from the authors' own analysis. This sample has roughly 800,000 distinct CDR3 sequences in its table, and around 38% of those were observed once. Around 9.3% of the sample belongs to the ten largest clones.

Stable Graves' hyperthyroidism was defined as the absence of progression to ophthalmopathy over 18 months of follow-up. Hyperthyroidism patients were newly diagnosed, had a disease duration of under 2 months, and were aged 18 to 65 years. Any patient with an uncontrolled infection, another autoimmune disease, pregnancy or lactation was excluded. Diagnoses were established on the basis of clinical symptoms, serum thyroxine and TRAb, thyroid ultrasound, and orbital computed tomography. PBMCs were isolated from 8 to 10 ml of fresh peripheral blood by Ficoll-Paque density gradient centrifugation. Trizol reagent was used to extract total RNA, and RNA quality was then checked on an Agilent 2100 Bioanalyzer.

Material: blood. The receptor was derived from a man between 18 and 29 years old with Graves' hyperthyroidism. In this chain, TRBV11-2 is recombined with TRBJ1-1; 9 central bases correspond to TRBD1. CDR3 reads: CASSLSGTGLANTEAFF. The nucleotide sequence is TGTGCCAGCAGCTTGTCCGGGACAGGGTTAGCGAACACTGAAGCTTTCTTT.